A single sample gave rise to the 32 T cell receptor beta chains below, sequenced in a study of T cells after yellow fever vaccination. MiXCR, applied by TCRdb to the 5' RACE reads, yields one record per CDR3 protein. The table lists about 96,000 distinct CDR3 sequences, approximately 8.4% of them singletons, with 16% in the top ten. The sequencing used CD8+ T cells not binding an NS4B(214-222) dextramer, sorted from PBMCs, collected more than 14 days after the first yellow fever vaccination. The source of these receptors is a man between 18 and 35 years old who received the YFV17D yellow fever vaccine.

The chain recombines TRBV11-1 with TRBJ2-5; 11 bases are a match to TRBD2. The germline gives CDR1 SGHAT, CDR2 FQDESV (reference sequence). Trimming removed 4 bases from V and 5 bases from J; junction bases left unmatched: 21. This CDR3 spans 20 amino acids. The CDR3 bases are TGTGCCAGCAGCTCCCACCCGCTCTTTAGCGGGGGGGCCCTCGGGGAGACCCAGTACTTC. Translation gives CASSSHPLFSGGALGETQYF.

The rearrangement links TRBV19 to TRBJ2-5; perhaps TRBD2 as D (5 bases). CDR3 length: 14 residues. Germline V lookup: CDR1 LNHDA, CDR2 SQIVND (reference sequence). The V end lost 3 bases, the J end lost 7 bases, and 15 bases lay between the germline ends. This CDR3 is CASSIDPAGGTQYF. For the CDR3, the DNA is TGTGCCAGTAGTATCGATCCGGCCGGAGGGACCCAGTACTTC. The full variable domain, its missing parts supplied by reference TRBV19 and TRBJ2-5, is DGGITQSPKYLFRKEGQNVTLSCEQNLNHDAMYWYRQDPGQGLRLIYYSQIVNDFQKGDIAEGYSVSREKKESFPLTVTSAQKNPTAFYLCASSIDPAGGTQYFGPGTRLLVL.

The gene calls are TRBV24-1 and TRBJ2-2, with D possibly being TRBD2 (5 bases). In germline, CDR1 is KGHDR, CDR2 SFDVKD. The length of the CDR3 is 13 residues. V lost 3 bases, J lost 8 bases, and 9 bases lay in between. The CDR3 loop is CATSDGLEGELFF. DNA of the CDR3: TGTGCCACCAGTGATGGACTGGAGGGGGAGCTGTTTTTT.

CDR3 loop: CASSLEPEDYLSTDTQYF. Here the CDR3 DNA reads TGTGCCAGCAGCTTGGAGCCCGAGGATTACCTTAGCACAGATACGCAGTATTTT. V gene TRBV5-4 combines with J gene TRBJ2-3; D is unclear. Looked up from germline, CDR1 is SGHNT and CDR2 is YYREEE (reference sequence). This CDR3 region has 18 residues. V was cut by 0 bases and J by 0 bases, with 17 bases left in between.

The sample holds many counts of this clonotype. J is TRBJ1-5 and V is TRBV5-6, with D unclear. Trimming removed 0 bases at V and 3 bases at J, with 4 bases between. The CDR3 loop spans 13 amino acids. The V gene's germline CDR1 is SGHDT and CDR2 YYEEEE. As DNA, the CDR3 is TGTGCCAGCAGCTTGGGCTTCAATCAGCCCCAGCATTTT. This codes for CASSLGFNQPQHF. Drawing the rest from reference TRBV5-6 and TRBJ1-5, the complete variable domain is DAGVTQSPTHLIKTRGQQVTLRCSPKSGHDTVSWYQQALGQGPQFIFQYYEEEERQRGNFPDRFSGHQFPNYSSELNVNALLLGDSALYLCASSLGFNQPQHFGDGTRLSIL.

The CDR3 loop reads CASSLPQRNTEAFF. DNA of the CDR3: TGTGCCAGCAGCTTACCGCAGCGTAACACTGAAGCTTTCTTT. The chain has TRBV11-2 and TRBJ1-1; D call uncertain. CDR3 length: 14 amino acids. The V gene's germline CDR1 is SGHAT and CDR2 FQNNGV. Between the trimmed V and J ends, which lost 2 bases and 2 bases, there was a span of 9 bases. Variable domain in full (rest from reference TRBV11-2 and TRBJ1-1): EAGVAQSPRYKIIEKRQSVAFWCNPISGHATLYWYQQILGQGPKLLIQFQNNGVVDDSQLPKDRFSAERLKGVDSTLKIQPAKLEDSAVYLCASSLPQRNTEAFFGQGTRLTVV.

This clonotype has more than one count but fewer than ten. This rearrangement joins TRBV6-2 or TRBV6-3 to TRBJ2-2, with D maybe TRBD2 (6 bases). Germline-derived CDR1 and CDR2 are MNHEY and SVGEGT. This CDR3 has 15 amino acids. Trimming left V 4 bases short and J 4 bases short, with 13 bases between. CDR3 sequence: CASSWYPGATGELFF. CDR3 bases: TGTGCCAGCAGTTGGTACCCGGGAGCCACCGGGGAGCTGTTTTTT.

In its sample, this clonotype was seen many times. This chain uses TRBV5-6 with TRBJ1-5; D possibly corresponds to TRBD1 (5 bases). This CDR3 contains 13 residues. Germline lookup yields CDR1 SGHDT and CDR2 YYEEEE. Trimming removed 0 bases from V and 7 bases from J, with 8 bases in between. The CDR3: CASSLGGEQPQHF. The CDR3 DNA reads as TGTGCCAGCAGCTTGGGGGGGGAGCAGCCCCAGCATTTT. Filled out from reference TRBV5-6 and TRBJ1-5, the complete variable domain reads DAGVTQSPTHLIKTRGQQVTLRCSPKSGHDTVSWYQQALGQGPQFIFQYYEEEERQRGNFPDRFSGHQFPNYSSELNVNALLLGDSALYLCASSLGGEQPQHFGDGTRLSIL.

The genes are TRBV5-6 and TRBJ1-1; D might be TRBD1 (5 bases). Per the germline V gene, CDR1 is SGHDT and CDR2 is YYEEEE. The CDR3 extends over 15 amino acids. Trimming removed 1 base from V and 1 base from J, with 11 bases in between. The CDR3, as DNA: TGTGCCAGCAGCTTGTGGGGGGTGGCGAACACTGAAGCTTTCTTT. Amino acids: CASSLWGVANTEAFF. Full variable domain (missing parts from reference TRBV5-6 and TRBJ1-1): DAGVTQSPTHLIKTRGQQVTLRCSPKSGHDTVSWYQQALGQGPQFIFQYYEEEERQRGNFPDRFSGHQFPNYSSELNVNALLLGDSALYLCASSLWGVANTEAFFGQGTRLTVV.

There are many counts of this clonotype. The chain is built from TRBV4-1 and TRBJ2-5; possibly TRBD1 for D (6 bases). Trimming pared 0 bases from V and 4 bases from J, leaving 15 bases between. This CDR3 comprises 16 residues. Germline assignment: CDR1 MGHRA and CDR2 YSYEKL. CDR3 DNA sequence: TGCGCCAGCAGCCAAGATCCCCCAGGGGCGGGAGAGACCCAGTACTTC. Protein sequence: CASSQDPPGAGETQYF.

The sample holds a few counts of this clonotype. The chain combines TRBV6-5 with TRBJ2-3, with TRBD2 as a possible D gene (7 bases). Germline V gene lookup returns CDR1 MNHEY and CDR2 SVGAGI. There are 16 residues in the CDR3. V shed 4 bases and J shed 2 bases, with 16 bases lying between them. This CDR3 reads CASSFLGGQLTDTQYF. As DNA, the CDR3 is TGTGCCAGCAGTTTTCTGGGGGGGCAACTCACAGATACGCAGTATTTT.

This clonotype was found many times. The chain is built from TRBV4-3 and TRBJ2-6; D uncertain. The V and J ends lost 0 bases and 1 base respectively, with 7 bases between them. The CDR3 loop spans 16 amino acids. Germline V gives CDR1 LGHNA, CDR2 YSLEER. CDR3 nucleotide sequence: TGCGCCAGCAGCCAAGATCTTGGGTCTGGGGCCAACGTCCTGACTTTC. Its translation is CASSQDLGSGANVLTF.

The chain uses TRBV20-1 and TRBJ2-3; D is unresolved. V was pared by 3 bases and J by 1 base, with 11 bases between. This CDR3 is 14 amino acids long. Germline CDR1 DFQATT, CDR2 SNEGSKA (reference sequence). As DNA, the CDR3 is TGCAGTGCTAGCGGCCAGGCAGGCACAGATACGCAGTATTTT. Amino acid sequence: CSASGQAGTDTQYF.

This clonotype has just a few counts. The V gene is TRBV6-2 or TRBV6-3, the J gene TRBJ2-1; D might be TRBD2 (5 bases). The germline V and J ends were trimmed by 4 bases and 6 bases, with 16 bases remaining between them. Per germline, CDR1 MNHEY and CDR2 SVGEGT. The CDR3 totals 15 residues. CDR3 bases: TGTGCCAGCAGTTCCTGGACTCCCCGAACCAATGAGCAGTTCTTC. It translates to CASSSWTPRTNEQFF.

This chain connects TRBV28 to TRBJ2-1, with TRBD2 identical over 10 bases. V gave up 6 bases and J gave up 4 bases; unmatched junction bases: 9. The germline V gene encodes CDR1 MDHEN and CDR2 SYDVKM. This CDR3 comprises 16 residues. Here the CDR3 reads CASSSPRSGGYNEQFF. The CDR3 DNA sequence: TGTGCCAGCAGCTCCCCCCGTAGCGGGGGGTACAATGAGCAGTTCTTC. Using reference TRBV28 and TRBJ2-1 for the parts outside the CDR3, the full variable domain is DVKVTQSSRYLVKRTGEKVFLECVQDMDHENMFWYRQDPGLGLRLIYFSYDVKMKEKGDIPEGYSVSREKKERFSLILESASTNQTSMYLCASSSPRSGGYNEQFFGPGTRLTVL.

About this clonotype: The germline gene is not matched at one end of the junction; a read error may be the cause. The V gene is TRBV2, the J gene TRBJ2-1; unclear D gene. Germline values: CDR1 SNHLY, CDR2 FYNNEI. CDR3 length equals 18 residues. CDR3 in amino acids: CARSALGEDSHSYNEQFF. The CDR3 nucleotides read TGTGCCCGCAGTGCCCTAGGTGAGGATTCCCACTCCTACAATGAGCAGTTCTTC.

This clonotype was seen a handful of times. The chain has TRBV29-1 and TRBJ2-1; D not resolved. Germline assignment: CDR1 SQVTM and CDR2 ANQGSEA. CDR3 length: 15 amino acids. V lost 3 bases and J lost 5, with 17 bases in between. The CDR3 sequence is CSVDPPTEPHNEQFF. In DNA form, the CDR3 reads TGCAGCGTTGATCCCCCAACGGAGCCTCACAATGAGCAGTTCTTC.

This clonotype was detected many times. This chain uses TRBV5-6 with TRBJ1-2, with 7 positions matching TRBD1. The J segment lost 5 bases and the V segment lost 2 bases, leaving 9 bases of the junction unmatched. CDR1 and CDR2 from the germline V gene are SGHDT and YYEEEE. The CDR3 has 15 amino acids. This chain's CDR3 is CASSFISDRWYGYTF. In DNA, the CDR3 is TGTGCCAGCAGCTTTATATCGGACAGGTGGTATGGCTACACCTTC.

This chain joins TRBV5-1 and TRBJ2-3; 7 bases are shared with TRBD2. V shed 4 bases and J 2 bases; nucleotides not matched to a gene: 7. Germline V gene sequence: CDR1 SGHRS, CDR2 YFSETQ. The length of the CDR3 is 15 residues. The CDR3 coding sequence is TGCGCCAGCAGCCCCCCAAGCGGGGACACAGATACGCAGTATTTT. Translated: CASSPPSGDTDTQYF.

This clonotype was counted at least ten times. One end of the junction does not line up with germline, which may come from a read error. V and J are TRBV29-1 and TRBJ2-1, with D tentatively TRBD1 (5 bases). CDR3 length: 10 residues. The germline gives CDR1 SQVTM, CDR2 ANQGSEA. The CDR3 DNA follows: TGCAGCGTTGCAGGGAATGGGCAGTTCTTC. Translating it yields CSVAGNGQFF.

This clonotype was seen a few times. The chain carries TRBV6-6 and TRBJ1-2; no reliable D call. The germline V and J ends were trimmed by 2 bases and 8 bases, with 12 bases remaining between them. CDR1 is MNHNY and CDR2 is SVGAGI in the germline V gene (reference sequence). CDR3 length: 13 residues. The CDR3 DNA reads TGTGCCAGCAGTTACGGAGTTTTTAGCGGCTACACCTTC. Translating gives CASSYGVFSGYTF.

The CDR3 sequence: CASSLNKQRNQPQHF. CDR3 nucleotide sequence: TGTGCCAGCAGCTTGAATAAACAGCGAAATCAGCCCCAGCATTTT. This chain links TRBV5-6 with TRBJ1-5; no definite D call. Trimming took off 1 base at V and 4 bases at J, with 12 bases between the two ends. The CDR3 runs to 15 residues. CDR1 is SGHDT, CDR2 YYEEEE, per germline.

This rearrangement joins TRBV6-2 or TRBV6-3 to TRBJ2-2; 7 bases are a match to TRBD2. The length of the CDR3 is 14 residues. The germline V gene has CDR1 MNHEY and CDR2 SVGEGT. The trim removed 2 bases at V and 6 bases at J, leaving 3 bases unmatched. The chain's CDR3 is CASSYRGGAGELFF. CDR3 nucleotides: TGTGCCAGCAGTTACCGTGGGGGGGCCGGGGAGCTGTTTTTT.

This chain uses TRBV4-1 with TRBJ2-1; D tentatively fits TRBD1 or TRBD2 (5 bases each). V lost 2 bases and J lost 7, with 18 bases in between. The CDR3 runs to 16 residues. The germline gives CDR1 MGHRA, CDR2 YSYEKL. CDR3 residues: CASSQWATGPGNEQFF. DNA for the CDR3: TGCGCCAGCAGCCAATGGGCGACGGGGCCGGGGAATGAGCAGTTCTTC.

In its sample, this clonotype was seen a few times. This rearrangement joins TRBV28 to TRBJ1-1, with D possibly TRBD1 on 5 matching bases. CDR3 length: 11 amino acids. Trimming stripped 6 bases from V and 12 bases from J, with 14 bases between. The germline V gene encodes CDR1 MDHEN and CDR2 SYDVKM. The CDR3 nucleotides read TGTGCCAGCAGCCGCGGGGGTAAAACTTTCTTT. It translates to CASSRGGKTFF.

There are a few counts of this clonotype. V and J are TRBV9 and TRBJ2-4; a weak D match, TRBD1 (6 bases). The CDR3 is 15 residues long. Germline V gene sequence: CDR1 SGDLS, CDR2 YYNGEE. Trimming removed 2 bases from V and 8 bases from J, with 17 bases in between. The CDR3 nucleotides are TGTGCCAGCAGCGTCAGTTCAGGGGATCGGGACATTCAGTACTTC. This codes for CASSVSSGDRDIQYF. Filled out from reference TRBV9 and TRBJ2-4, the complete variable domain reads DSGVTQTPKHLITATGQRVTLRCSPRSGDLSVYWYQQSLDQGLQFLIQYYNGEERAKGNILERFSAQQFPDLHSELNLSSLELGDSALYFCASSVSSGDRDIQYFGAGTRLSVL.

This clonotype occurred many times. V is TRBV27 and J is TRBJ2-3, with 7 bases that match TRBD2. The CDR3 contains 13 residues. The germline CDR1 and CDR2 sequences are MNHEY and SMNVEV (reference sequence). V trimming: 5 bases; J trimming: 4 bases; junction bases outside the gene matches: 3. CDR3 in DNA: TGTGCCAGCAGTCTCACTAGCGCAGATACGCAGTATTTT. Translating gives CASSLTSADTQYF.

This chain uses TRBV10-3 with TRBJ2-5; D remains ambiguous. This CDR3 is built from 15 residues. Trimming removed 4 bases at V and 1 base at J, with 13 bases between. Germline CDR1 reads ENHRY; CDR2 reads SYGVKD. CDR3 nucleotide sequence: TGTGCCATCAGTGTAGGCAGTGCGTTCCAAGAGACCCAGTACTTC. It translates to CAISVGSAFQETQYF.

The rearrangement links TRBV6-5 to TRBJ1-2, with a weak D call TRBD1 (6 bases). The CDR3 runs 14 residues. V gave up 0 bases and J gave up 4 bases, with 9 bases separating them. Per the germline V gene, CDR1 is MNHEY and CDR2 is SVGAGI. The CDR3 DNA reads TGTGCCAGCAGTTACTCGGCGGGGGCCTATGGCTACACCTTC. This gives the protein CASSYSAGAYGYTF.

This chain uses TRBV9 with TRBJ2-1; 10 bases fit TRBD1. The CDR3 is 16 residues long. Germline-derived CDR1 and CDR2 are SGDLS and YYNGEE. After removal of 3 bases from V and 6 bases from J, the junction contained 9 bases not matched to a gene. In DNA form, the CDR3 reads TGTGCCAGCAGCGGGGGACAGGGGAGGCCTTCCAATGAGCAGTTCTTC. Residues: CASSGGQGRPSNEQFF.

The gene calls are TRBV10-2 and TRBJ2-5, with TRBD2 identical over 7 bases. The CDR3 spans 12 residues. Germline V gene data show CDR1 as WSHSY and CDR2 as SAAADI. Losses at the gene ends were 6 bases for V and 2 bases for J; bases not matched to a gene: 0. The CDR3 coding sequence is TGCGCCAGCAGCGGGGGGCAAGAGACCCAGTACTTC. The encoded protein is CASSGGQETQYF.

This clonotype was counted many times. Here the CDR3 DNA reads TGTGCCAGCAGCCAAACTCCCCGGGCAACATACGAGCAGTACTTC. It is translated as CASSQTPRATYEQYF. This chain connects TRBV3-1 to TRBJ2-7; D not certain. Trimming stripped 2 bases from V and 4 bases from J, with 15 bases between. Germline CDR1 LGHDT, CDR2 YNNKEL (reference sequence). The length of the CDR3 is 15 residues.